One sample yielded the 22 T cell receptor beta chains listed below, sequenced in a study of PD-1 blockade in classical Hodgkin lymphoma. Brentuximab vedotin exposure varied, and every patient relapsed after autologous stem cell transplantation. Method: immunoSEQ multiplex PCR; TCRdb's copy keeps in-frame clones and lacks some. This table holds roughly 12,000 clones, about 88% found once. The specimen was peripheral blood mononuclear cells (PBMCs), collected at baseline. These receptors came from a human donor with classical Hodgkin lymphoma.

V usage is TRBV7-2 and J usage is TRBJ1-5, with D unresolved. V lost 1 base, J lost 5 bases, and 12 bases lay in between. The CDR3 extends over 15 amino acids. CDR1 and CDR2 from the germline V gene are SGHTA and FQGNSA. Here the CDR3 reads CASSLGDLRDQPQHF. DNA of the CDR3: TGTGCCAGCAGCTTAGGCGACCTGCGCGATCAGCCCCAGCATTTT. Together with reference TRBV7-2 and TRBJ1-5, the CDR3 gives the full variable domain: GAGVSQSPSNKVTEKGKDVELRCDPISGHTALYWYRQSLGQGLEFLIYFQGNSAPDKSGLPSDRFSAERTGGSVSTLTIQRTQQEDSAVYLCASSLGDLRDQPQHFGDGTRLSIL.

This clone appeared once. Written as DNA, the CDR3 is TGTGCCAGCAGCGTAGGGACTAGCGGGGCTGAGACCCAGTACTTC. It is translated as CASSVGTSGAETQYF. The V gene is TRBV9, the J gene TRBJ2-5; 12 nucleotides match TRBD2. CDR3 length equals 15 residues. The V and J ends lost 0 bases and 5 bases, in that order; junction bases with no gene match: 2. Germline-derived CDR1 and CDR2 are SGDLS and YYNGEE.

The chain employs TRBV28 and TRBJ2-4, with D possibly called TRBD1 or TRBD2 (6 bases each). The CDR3 covers 17 residues. V shed 6 bases and J shed 0 bases, with 18 bases lying between them. In germline, CDR1 is MDHEN, CDR2 SYDVKM. Here the CDR3 DNA reads TGTGCCAGCAGGTCGCCCGGAGGGGGGAGAGCCAAAAACATTCAGTACTTC. It is translated as CASRSPGGGRAKNIQYF.

This chain joins TRBV6-5 and TRBJ1-3; D call uncertain. The CDR3 totals 11 residues. Germline CDR1 is MNHEY and CDR2 is SVGAGI. Trimming took off 3 bases at V and 3 bases at J, with 0 bases between the two ends. CDR3 in amino acids: CASSYGNTIYF. The CDR3 DNA reads TGTGCCAGCAGTTATGGAAACACCATATATTTT.

The rearrangement uses TRBV28 and TRBJ2-1, with 10 positions matching TRBD2. The CDR3 contains 16 residues. Trimming took 6 bases from V and 5 from J; bases not matched to a gene: 10. Looked up from germline, CDR1 is MDHEN and CDR2 is SYDVKM. CDR3 nucleotide sequence: TGTGCCAGCAGCCTACTAGCGGGGCTGTTGGACAATGAGCAGTTCTTC. It encodes CASSLLAGLLDNEQFF.

This sequence joins TRBV9 and TRBJ2-7; the match to TRBD2 covers 11 bases. The CDR3 length is 15 residues. CDR1 is SGDLS, CDR2 YYNGEE, per germline. Trimming took 3 bases from V and 4 from J; bases not matched to a gene: 6. This CDR3 reads CASSALGTSGYEQYF. CDR3 coding DNA: TGTGCCAGCAGCGCCCTCGGGACTAGCGGATACGAGCAGTACTTC.

The rearrangement uses TRBV19 and TRBJ2-2; D is ambiguous. This CDR3 region has 13 residues. Germline V gene sequence: CDR1 LNHDA, CDR2 SQIVND (reference sequence). V was clipped by 6 bases and J by 0 bases, with 5 bases between them. This CDR3 reads CASSNPNTGELFF. DNA of the CDR3: TGTGCCAGTAGCAACCCGAACACCGGGGAGCTGTTTTTT. The whole variable domain, filled in from reference TRBV19 and TRBJ2-2, reads DGGITQSPKYLFRKEGQNVTLSCEQNLNHDAMYWYRQDPGQGLRLIYYSQIVNDFQKGDIAEGYSVSREKKESFPLTVTSAQKNPTAFYLCASSNPNTGELFFGEGSRLTVL.

The rearrangement links TRBV27 to TRBJ2-7; D is possibly TRBD2 (5 bases). The V gene's germline CDR1 is MNHEY and CDR2 SMNVEV (reference sequence). There are 16 residues in the CDR3. The V gene lost 4 bases and the J gene lost 0 bases, with 16 bases spanning the gap. CDR3: CASSSLLAGPSYEQYF. CDR3 nucleotides: TGTGCCAGCAGTTCGCTCCTAGCTGGGCCCTCCTACGAGCAGTACTTC.

About this clone itself: The junction does not match germline at one end; this may be a read error. At the DNA level, this CDR3 is encoded by other sequences in the same sample as well. This chain connects TRBV2 to TRBJ1-1; 8 bases match TRBD1. The CDR3 spans 12 residues. Germline V lookup: CDR1 SNHLY, CDR2 FYNNEI. The CDR3 region has the DNA TGTGCCAGCAGTGAGTCCGGGACAGGATCTCTCTTT. Protein sequence: CASSESGTGSLF.

V is TRBV28 and J is TRBJ1-2, with D hard to call. The V end was cut by 2 bases, the J end by 3 bases, with 7 bases between. Germline assignment: CDR1 MDHEN and CDR2 SYDVKM. This CDR3 spans 13 amino acids. CDR3 coding DNA: TGTGCCAGCAGTTTACCGGGTGACTATGGCTACACCTTC. It encodes CASSLPGDYGYTF.

The rearrangement joins TRBV2 to TRBJ1-1, with D possibly TRBD1 on 5 matching bases. Germline CDR1 and CDR2: SNHLY and FYNNEI. The CDR3 has 15 amino acids. V was trimmed by 4 bases and J by 7 bases, leaving 19 bases between them. The DNA for the CDR3 is TGTGCCAGCAGTGTAGTCGGGGCCTCGGAAATTGAAGCTTTCTTT. It is translated as CASSVVGASEIEAFF.

The chain joins TRBV9 to TRBJ2-2; D is uncertain. The germline CDR1 and CDR2 sequences are SGDLS and YYNGEE. Between the trimmed V and J ends, which lost 0 bases and 6 bases, there was a span of 9 bases. The CDR3 is made up of 14 amino acids. CDR3 nucleotide sequence: TGTGCCAGCAGCGTAGGAACTGATCCCGGGGAGCTGTTTTTT. This sequence encodes CASSVGTDPGELFF. The full variable domain, in which reference TRBV9 and TRBJ2-2 provide the parts outside the CDR3, is DSGVTQTPKHLITATGQRVTLRCSPRSGDLSVYWYQQSLDQGLQFLIQYYNGEERAKGNILERFSAQQFPDLHSELNLSSLELGDSALYFCASSVGTDPGELFFGEGSRLTVL.

The chain carries TRBV29-1 and TRBJ1-1, with D possibly matching TRBD1 (5 bases). V was clipped by 7 bases and J by 4 bases, with 13 bases between them. Per germline, CDR1 SQVTM and CDR2 ANQGSEA. This CDR3 contains 12 residues. CDR3: CSAAGQGTEAFF. CDR3 in DNA: TGCAGCGCAGCGGGGCAGGGCACTGAAGCTTTCTTT. The entire variable domain, with the rest obtained from reference TRBV29-1 and TRBJ1-1, is as follows: SAVISQKPSRDICQRGTSLTIQCQVDSQVTMMFWYRQQPGQSLTLIATANQGSEATYESGFVIDKFPISRPNLTFSTLTVSNMSPEDSSIYLCSAAGQGTEAFFGQGTRLTVV.

The rearrangement links TRBV7-9 to TRBJ1-4; 7 bases agree with TRBD1. The CDR3 sequence is 15 residues long. Germline V gives CDR1 SEHNR, CDR2 FQNEAQ (reference sequence). After removal of 3 bases from V and 7 bases from J, the junction contained 8 bases not matched to a gene. This CDR3 is CASSFMQGVIEKLFF. CDR3 in DNA: TGTGCCAGCAGCTTCATGCAGGGGGTGATTGAAAAACTGTTTTTT.

This chain uses TRBV2 with TRBJ2-7; no clear D gene. The germline CDR1 and CDR2 sequences are SNHLY and FYNNEI. This CDR3 spans 12 amino acids. V was clipped by 3 bases and J by 4 bases, with 7 bases between them. This CDR3 is CASSERNYEQYF. As DNA, the CDR3 is TGTGCCAGCAGTGAGAGGAATTACGAGCAGTACTTC. The variable domain in full, completed from reference TRBV2 and TRBJ2-7, reads EPEVTQTPSHQVTQMGQEVILRCVPISNHLYFYWYRQILGQKVEFLVSFYNNEISEKSEIFDDQFSVERPDGSNFTLKIRSTKLEDSAMYFCASSERNYEQYFGPGTRLTVT.

CDR3: CASSDIRDRDQPQHF. The CDR3, as DNA: TGTGCCAGCAGTGACATTCGGGACAGGGATCAGCCCCAGCATTTT. The chain carries TRBV7-8 and TRBJ1-5; TRBD1 agrees at 9 bases. The CDR3 is 15 amino acids. CDR1 and CDR2 (germline): SGHVS, FQNEAQ. The junction had 8 bases not matched to a gene; V was cut back by 6 bases and J by 5 bases.

This chain links TRBV2 with TRBJ1-1; 9 bases align to TRBD1. V was clipped by 7 bases and J by 3 bases; unmatched bases: 6. This CDR3 is built from 14 residues. Germline loops: CDR1 SNHLY, CDR2 FYNNEI. Here the CDR3 reads CASIRDRADTEAFF. The CDR3 DNA reads TGTGCCAGCATTCGGGACAGGGCGGACACTGAAGCTTTCTTT. The full variable domain, in which reference TRBV2 and TRBJ1-1 provide the parts outside the CDR3, is EPEVTQTPSHQVTQMGQEVILRCVPISNHLYFYWYRQILGQKVEFLVSFYNNEISEKSEIFDDQFSVERPDGSNFTLKIRSTKLEDSAMYFCASIRDRADTEAFFGQGTRLTVV.

CDR3 loop: CASTPLGGINTEAFF. The DNA for the CDR3 is TGCGCCAGCACTCCCCTAGGGGGGATTAACACTGAAGCTTTCTTT. The chain employs TRBV5-1 and TRBJ1-1, with D possibly being TRBD1 (6 bases). Germline V CDR1 and CDR2: SGHRS, YFSETQ. Trimming shortened V by 6 bases and J by 2 bases, and 17 bases separated the two germline ends. The CDR3 runs 15 residues. The whole variable domain, filled in from reference TRBV5-1 and TRBJ1-1, reads KAGVTQTPRYLIKTRGQQVTLSCSPISGHRSVSWYQQTPGQGLQFLFEYFSETQRNKGNFPGRFSGRQFSNSRSEMNVSTLELGDSALYLCASTPLGGINTEAFFGQGTRLTVV.

This sequence joins TRBV28 and TRBJ1-5; 9 nucleotides agree with TRBD1. Germline V lookup: CDR1 MDHEN, CDR2 SYDVKM. V shed 8 bases, J shed 4 bases, and the junction held 12 bases outside the gene matches. The CDR3 spans 16 residues. The CDR3: CASPPRQGDSNQPQHF. CDR3 nucleotide sequence: TGTGCCAGCCCGCCCCGACAGGGGGATAGTAATCAGCCCCAGCATTTT.

The chain combines TRBV27 with TRBJ2-3, with 8 bases lining up with TRBD2. The V gene end was trimmed by 6 bases and the J gene end by 3 bases; junction bases not matched to a gene: 11. There are 16 residues in the CDR3. Per germline, CDR1 MNHEY and CDR2 SMNVEV (reference sequence). The CDR3 sequence: CASSSRGSGSTDTQYF. Here the CDR3 DNA reads TGTGCCAGCAGCTCTAGGGGAAGCGGGAGTACAGATACGCAGTATTTT.

CDR3 sequence reads: CASSRGQDEWNEQFF. For the CDR3, the DNA is TGTGCCAGCAGCAGGGGGCAGGATGAATGGAATGAGCAGTTCTTC. This chain links TRBV2 with TRBJ2-1; 8 bases are shared with TRBD1. After removal of 6 bases from V and 7 bases from J, the junction contained 11 bases not matched to a gene. The CDR3 extends over 15 amino acids. Per germline, CDR1 SNHLY and CDR2 FYNNEI.

In its sample, this clone was seen a few times. The chain is built from TRBV9 and TRBJ1-1; 8 bases are a match to TRBD1. Germline CDR1 is SGDLS and CDR2 is YYNGEE. With 3 bases clipped from V and 4 bases from J, the junction kept 8 bases outside the gene matches. The CDR3 consists of 15 residues. CDR3 in amino acids: CASSGEQGESTEAFF. The DNA for the CDR3 is TGTGCCAGCAGCGGGGAACAGGGGGAAAGCACTGAAGCTTTCTTT.